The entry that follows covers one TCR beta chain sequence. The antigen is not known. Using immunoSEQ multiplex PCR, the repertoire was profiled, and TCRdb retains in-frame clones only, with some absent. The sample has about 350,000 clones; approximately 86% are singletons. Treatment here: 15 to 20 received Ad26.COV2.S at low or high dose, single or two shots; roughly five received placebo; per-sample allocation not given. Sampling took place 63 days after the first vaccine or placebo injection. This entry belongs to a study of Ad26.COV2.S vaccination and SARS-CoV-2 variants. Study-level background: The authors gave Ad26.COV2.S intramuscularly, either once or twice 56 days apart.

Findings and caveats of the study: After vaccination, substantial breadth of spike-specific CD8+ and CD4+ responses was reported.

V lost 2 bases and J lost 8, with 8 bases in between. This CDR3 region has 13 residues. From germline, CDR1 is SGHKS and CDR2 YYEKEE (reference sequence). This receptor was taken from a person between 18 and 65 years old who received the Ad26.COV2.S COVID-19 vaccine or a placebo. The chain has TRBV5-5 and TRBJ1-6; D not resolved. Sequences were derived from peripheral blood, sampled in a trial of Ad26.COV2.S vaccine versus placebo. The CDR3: CASSFDWDSPLHF. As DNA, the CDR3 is TGTGCCAGCAGCTTCGACTGGGATTCACCCCTCCACTTT.